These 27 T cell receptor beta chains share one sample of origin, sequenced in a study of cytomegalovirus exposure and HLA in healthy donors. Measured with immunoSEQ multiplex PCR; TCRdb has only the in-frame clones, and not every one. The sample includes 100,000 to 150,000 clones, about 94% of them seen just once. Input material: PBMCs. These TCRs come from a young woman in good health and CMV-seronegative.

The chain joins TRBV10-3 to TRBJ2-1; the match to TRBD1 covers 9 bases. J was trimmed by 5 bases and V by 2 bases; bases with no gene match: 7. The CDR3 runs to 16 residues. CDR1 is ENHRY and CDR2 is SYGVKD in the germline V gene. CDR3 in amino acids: CAISEPDRGDNNEQFF. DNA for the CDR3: TGTGCCATCAGTGAGCCTGACAGGGGGGATAACAATGAGCAGTTCTTC.

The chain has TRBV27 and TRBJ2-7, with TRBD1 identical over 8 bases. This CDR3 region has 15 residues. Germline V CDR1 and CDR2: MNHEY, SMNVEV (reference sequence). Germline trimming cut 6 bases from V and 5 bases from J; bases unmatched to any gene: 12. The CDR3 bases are TGTGCCAGCAGCCTGACAGGGGTTCTACCCCACGAGCAGTACTTC. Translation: CASSLTGVLPHEQYF.

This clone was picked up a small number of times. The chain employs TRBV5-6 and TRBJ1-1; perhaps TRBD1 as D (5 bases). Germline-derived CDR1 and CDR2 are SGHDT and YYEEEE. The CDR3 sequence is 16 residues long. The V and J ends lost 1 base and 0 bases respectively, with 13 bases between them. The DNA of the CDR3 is TGTGCCAGCAGCTTGAATGGAGACAGCCTGAACACTGAAGCTTTCTTT. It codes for CASSLNGDSLNTEAFF.

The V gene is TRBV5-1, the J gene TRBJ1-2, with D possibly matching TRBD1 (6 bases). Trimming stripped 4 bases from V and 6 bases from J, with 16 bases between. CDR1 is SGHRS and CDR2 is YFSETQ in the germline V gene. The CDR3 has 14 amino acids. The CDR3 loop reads CASSPQRPGDGYTF. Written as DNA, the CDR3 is TGCGCCAGCAGCCCCCAAAGGCCAGGGGATGGCTACACCTTC.

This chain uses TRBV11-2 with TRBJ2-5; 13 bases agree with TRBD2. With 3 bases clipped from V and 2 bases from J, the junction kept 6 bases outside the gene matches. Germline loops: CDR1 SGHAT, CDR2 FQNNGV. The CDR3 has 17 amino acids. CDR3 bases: TGTGCCAGCAGCTTGCTGGCGGGACTAGCGGGGCAAGAGACCCAGTACTTC. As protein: CASSLLAGLAGQETQYF.

This CDR3 is CASSMWPPYEQYF. In nucleotides, the CDR3 is TGTGCCAGTAGTATGTGGCCTCCCTACGAGCAGTACTTC. V gene TRBV19 combines with J gene TRBJ2-7, with D hard to call. Per the germline V gene, CDR1 is LNHDA and CDR2 is SQIVND (reference sequence). Trimming left V 3 bases short and J 2 bases short, with 8 bases between. The CDR3 totals 13 residues.

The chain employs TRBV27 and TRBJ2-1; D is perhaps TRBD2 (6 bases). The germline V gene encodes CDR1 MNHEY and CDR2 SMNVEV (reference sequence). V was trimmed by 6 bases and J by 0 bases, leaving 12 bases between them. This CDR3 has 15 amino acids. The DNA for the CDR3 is TGTGCCAGCAGACAACAGACTAGCTCCTACAATGAGCAGTTCTTC. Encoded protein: CASRQQTSSYNEQFF.

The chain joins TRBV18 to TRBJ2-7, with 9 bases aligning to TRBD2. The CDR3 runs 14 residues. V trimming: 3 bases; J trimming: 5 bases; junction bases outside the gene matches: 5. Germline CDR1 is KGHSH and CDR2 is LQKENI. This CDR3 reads CASSPSGRDHEQYF. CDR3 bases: TGTGCCAGCTCACCTAGCGGGAGAGACCACGAGCAGTACTTC.

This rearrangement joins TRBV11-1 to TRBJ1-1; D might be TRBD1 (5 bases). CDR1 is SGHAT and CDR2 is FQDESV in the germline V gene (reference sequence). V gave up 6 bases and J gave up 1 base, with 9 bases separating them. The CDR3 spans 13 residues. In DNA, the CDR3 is TGTGCCAGCAGTACGCAGGGGAACACTGAAGCTTTCTTT. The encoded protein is CASSTQGNTEAFF.

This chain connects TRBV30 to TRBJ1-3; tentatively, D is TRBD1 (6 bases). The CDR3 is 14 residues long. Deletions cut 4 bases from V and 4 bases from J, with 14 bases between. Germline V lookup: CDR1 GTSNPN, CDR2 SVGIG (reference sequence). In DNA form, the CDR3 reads TGTGCCTGGAATTTGGGGGCGCGGGGAAACACCATATATTTT. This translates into CAWNLGARGNTIYF.

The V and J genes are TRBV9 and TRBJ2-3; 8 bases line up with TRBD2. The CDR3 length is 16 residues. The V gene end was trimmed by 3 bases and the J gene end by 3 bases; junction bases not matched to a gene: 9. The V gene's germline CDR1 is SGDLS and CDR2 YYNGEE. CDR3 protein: CASSALRGARTDTQYF. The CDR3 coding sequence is TGTGCCAGCAGCGCCTTGCGGGGGGCGCGGACAGATACGCAGTATTTT.

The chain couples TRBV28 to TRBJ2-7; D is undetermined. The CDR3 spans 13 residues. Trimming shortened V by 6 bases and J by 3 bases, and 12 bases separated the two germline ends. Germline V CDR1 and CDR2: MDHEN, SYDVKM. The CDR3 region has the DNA TGTGCCAGCAGCCCCCCGACACTCTACGAGCAGTACTTC. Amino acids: CASSPPTLYEQYF.

The CDR3 here is CASRGLGGRSGGGELFF. CDR3 DNA sequence: TGTGCCAGCAGAGGACTAGGCGGGAGGAGCGGGGGCGGGGAGCTGTTTTTT. The V gene is TRBV27, the J gene TRBJ2-2; TRBD2 matches at 8 bases. V shed 6 bases, J shed 7 bases, and the junction held 16 bases outside the gene matches. The CDR3 is made up of 17 amino acids. Looked up from germline, CDR1 is MNHEY and CDR2 is SMNVEV (reference sequence).

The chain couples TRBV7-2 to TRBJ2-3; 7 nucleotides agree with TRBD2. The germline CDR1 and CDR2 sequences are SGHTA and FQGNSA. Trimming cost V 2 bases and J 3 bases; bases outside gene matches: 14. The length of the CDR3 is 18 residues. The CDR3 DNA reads TGTGCCAGCAGCTTATCGGCGTTCAGGCGGGGGAAGACAGATACGCAGTATTTT. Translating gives CASSLSAFRRGKTDTQYF.

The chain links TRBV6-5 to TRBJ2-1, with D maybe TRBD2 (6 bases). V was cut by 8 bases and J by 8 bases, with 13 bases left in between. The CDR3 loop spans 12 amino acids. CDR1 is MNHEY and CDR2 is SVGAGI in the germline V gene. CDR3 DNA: TGTGCCAGCGGGTGGACGGGGGATGAGCAGTTCTTC. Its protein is CASGWTGDEQFF.

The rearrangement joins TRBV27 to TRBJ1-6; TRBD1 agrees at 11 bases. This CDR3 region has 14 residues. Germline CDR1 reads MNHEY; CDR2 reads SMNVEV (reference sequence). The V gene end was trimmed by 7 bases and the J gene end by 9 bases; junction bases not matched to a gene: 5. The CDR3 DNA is TGTGCCAGCACTGAGGACAGGGGGCTTTCACCCCTCCACTTT. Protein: CASTEDRGLSPLHF.

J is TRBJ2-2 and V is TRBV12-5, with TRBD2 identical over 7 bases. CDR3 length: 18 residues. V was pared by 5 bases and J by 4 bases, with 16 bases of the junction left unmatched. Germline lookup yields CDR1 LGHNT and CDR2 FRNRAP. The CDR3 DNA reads TGTGCTAGTGGTCCCCATCGACCTAGACTAGCAGCCACCGGGGAGCTGTTTTTT. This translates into CASGPHRPRLAATGELFF. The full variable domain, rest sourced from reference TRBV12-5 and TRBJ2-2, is DARVTQTPRHKVTEMGQEVTMRCQPILGHNTVFWYRQTMMQGLELLAYFRNRAPLDDSGMPKDRFSAEMPDATLATLKIQPSEPRDSAVYFCASGPHRPRLAATGELFFGEGSRLTVL.

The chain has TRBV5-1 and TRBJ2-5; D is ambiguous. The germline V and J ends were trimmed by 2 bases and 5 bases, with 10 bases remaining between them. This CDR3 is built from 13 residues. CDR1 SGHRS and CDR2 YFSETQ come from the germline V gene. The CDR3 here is CASSLAPIETQYF. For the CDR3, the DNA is TGCGCCAGCAGCTTAGCCCCTATTGAGACCCAGTACTTC.

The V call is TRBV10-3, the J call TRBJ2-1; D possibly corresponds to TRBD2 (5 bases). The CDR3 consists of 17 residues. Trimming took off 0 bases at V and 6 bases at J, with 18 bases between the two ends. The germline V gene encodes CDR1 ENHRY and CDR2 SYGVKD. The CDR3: CAISESRASRSPNEQFF. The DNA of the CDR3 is TGTGCCATCAGTGAGTCGAGGGCTTCACGTAGTCCCAATGAGCAGTTCTTC.

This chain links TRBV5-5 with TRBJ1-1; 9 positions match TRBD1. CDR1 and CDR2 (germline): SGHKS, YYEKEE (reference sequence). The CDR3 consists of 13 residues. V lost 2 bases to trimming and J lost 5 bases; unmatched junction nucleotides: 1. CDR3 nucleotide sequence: TGTGCCAGCAGCTTAGGGACAGGGACTGAAGCTTTCTTT. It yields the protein CASSLGTGTEAFF. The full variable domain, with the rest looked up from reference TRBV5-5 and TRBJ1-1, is DAGVTQSPTHLIKTRGQQVTLRCSPISGHKSVSWYQQVLGQGPQFIFQYYEKEERGRGNFPDRFSARQFPNYSSELNVNALLLGDSALYLCASSLGTGTEAFFGQGTRLTVV.

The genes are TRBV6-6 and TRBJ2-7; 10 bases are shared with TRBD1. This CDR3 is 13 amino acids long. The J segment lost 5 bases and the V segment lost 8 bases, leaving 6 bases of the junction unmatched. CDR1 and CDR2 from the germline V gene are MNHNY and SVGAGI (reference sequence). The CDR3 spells CASVDRGENEQYF. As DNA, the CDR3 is TGTGCCAGCGTGGACAGGGGGGAAAACGAGCAGTACTTC.

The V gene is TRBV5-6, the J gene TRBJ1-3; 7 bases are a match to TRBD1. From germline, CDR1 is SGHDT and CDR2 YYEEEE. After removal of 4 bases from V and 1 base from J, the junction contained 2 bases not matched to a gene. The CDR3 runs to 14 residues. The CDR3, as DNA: TGTGCCAGCAGCCGGACAGGATCTGGAAACACCATATATTTT. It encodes CASSRTGSGNTIYF.

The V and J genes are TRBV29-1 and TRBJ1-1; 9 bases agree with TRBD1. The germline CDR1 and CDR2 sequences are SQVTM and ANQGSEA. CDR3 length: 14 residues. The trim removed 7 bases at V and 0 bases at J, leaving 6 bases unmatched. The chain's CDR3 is CSADRGYMNTEAFF. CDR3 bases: TGCAGCGCCGACAGGGGGTACATGAACACTGAAGCTTTCTTT.

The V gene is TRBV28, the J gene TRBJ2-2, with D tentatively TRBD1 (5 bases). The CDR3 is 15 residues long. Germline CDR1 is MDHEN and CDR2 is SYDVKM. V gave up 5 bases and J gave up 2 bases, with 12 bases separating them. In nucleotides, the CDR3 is TGTGCCAGCAGTCCCCCCAGGGCCAACACCGGGGAGCTGTTTTTT. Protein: CASSPPRANTGELFF.

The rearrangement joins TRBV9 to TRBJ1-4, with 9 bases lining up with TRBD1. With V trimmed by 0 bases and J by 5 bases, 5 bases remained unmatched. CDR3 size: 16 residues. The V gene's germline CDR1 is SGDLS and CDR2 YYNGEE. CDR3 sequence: CASSVGGQGRNEKLFF. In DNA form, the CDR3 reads TGTGCCAGCAGCGTAGGCGGACAGGGGCGGAATGAAAAACTGTTTTTT.

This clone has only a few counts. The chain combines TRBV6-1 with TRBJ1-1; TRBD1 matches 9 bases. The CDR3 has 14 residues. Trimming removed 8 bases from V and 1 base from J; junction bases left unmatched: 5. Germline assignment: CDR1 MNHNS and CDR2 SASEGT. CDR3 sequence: CASFGTGRNTEAFF. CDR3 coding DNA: TGTGCCAGCTTCGGGACAGGGCGGAACACTGAAGCTTTCTTT.

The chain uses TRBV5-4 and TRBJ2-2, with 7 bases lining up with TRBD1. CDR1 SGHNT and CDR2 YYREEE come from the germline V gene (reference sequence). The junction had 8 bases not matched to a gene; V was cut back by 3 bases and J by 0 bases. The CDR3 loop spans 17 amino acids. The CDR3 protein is CASSWGTDKANTGELFF. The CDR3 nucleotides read TGTGCCAGCAGCTGGGGGACAGACAAAGCGAACACCGGGGAGCTGTTTTTT.